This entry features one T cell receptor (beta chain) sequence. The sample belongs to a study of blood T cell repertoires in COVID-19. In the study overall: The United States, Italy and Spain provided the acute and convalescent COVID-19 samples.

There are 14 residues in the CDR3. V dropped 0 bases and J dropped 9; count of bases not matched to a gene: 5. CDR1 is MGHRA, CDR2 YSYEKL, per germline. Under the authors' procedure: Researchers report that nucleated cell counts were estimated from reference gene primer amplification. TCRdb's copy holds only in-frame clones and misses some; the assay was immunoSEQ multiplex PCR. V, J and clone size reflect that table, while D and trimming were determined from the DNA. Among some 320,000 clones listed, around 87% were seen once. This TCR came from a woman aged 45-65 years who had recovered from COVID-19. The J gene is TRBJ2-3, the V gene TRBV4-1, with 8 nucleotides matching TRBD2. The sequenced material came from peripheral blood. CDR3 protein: CASSQEPGGATQYF. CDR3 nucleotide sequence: TGCGCCAGCAGCCAAGAGCCCGGGGGGGCCACGCAGTATTTT.